These 22 T cell receptor beta chains share one sample of origin, sequenced in a study of T cells after yellow fever vaccination. TCRdb redid the calling of the 5' RACE reads with MiXCR, one entry per CDR3 protein. The data contain roughly 49,000 distinct CDR3 sequences, 7% to 9% of them singletons. The source was CD8+ T cells sorted from PBMCs, collected roughly 15 days after the first yellow fever vaccination. Receptors were obtained from a man aged 18 to 30 who received the YFV17D yellow fever vaccine.

Here the CDR3 reads CASSPRSLGGKETQYF. CDR3 sequence (DNA): TGTGCCAGCAGTCCCCGAAGCTTAGGGGGGAAAGAGACCCAGTACTTC. The V call is TRBV28, the J call TRBJ2-5, with D perhaps being TRBD1 or TRBD2 (6 bases each). There are 16 residues in the CDR3. With 5 bases removed from V and 3 bases from J, the gap between germline ends came to 19 bases. Germline V gene sequence: CDR1 MDHEN, CDR2 SYDVKM. The whole variable domain, filled in from reference TRBV28 and TRBJ2-5, reads DVKVTQSSRYLVKRTGEKVFLECVQDMDHENMFWYRQDPGLGLRLIYFSYDVKMKEKGDIPEGYSVSREKKERFSLILESASTNQTSMYLCASSPRSLGGKETQYFGPGTRLLVL.

With regard to this clonotype: Relative to the germline gene, one junction end is altered; a read error may explain this. This sequence joins TRBV19 and TRBJ1-5, with D unresolved. CDR1 and CDR2 from the germline V gene are LNHDA and SQIVND (reference sequence). This CDR3 has 12 residues. The CDR3 sequence is CDSRRSGQPQHF. The CDR3 DNA reads as TGTGACAGTAGGAGGTCGGGGCAGCCCCAGCATTTT.

This clonotype was recorded many times. The chain uses TRBV6-5 and TRBJ2-1; 13 nucleotides align to TRBD2. Germline V gene lookup returns CDR1 MNHEY and CDR2 SVGAGI. This CDR3 has 18 residues. V lost 6 bases to trimming and J lost 6 bases; unmatched junction nucleotides: 14. The CDR3 region has the DNA TGTGCCAGCAGCCTAACCGGGACTAGCGGGATATCGGGCAATGAGCAGTTCTTC. Translated, it gives CASSLTGTSGISGNEQFF.

This clonotype was recorded at least ten times. This chain uses TRBV29-1 with TRBJ1-1, with D uncertain. Trimming took 1 base from V and 5 from J, leaving 8 bases between them. The CDR3 is 12 amino acids. Germline V gene sequence: CDR1 SQVTM, CDR2 ANQGSEA. The CDR3 loop reads CSVEAGKTEAFF. The CDR3 coding sequence is TGCAGCGTTGAAGCGGGTAAAACTGAAGCTTTCTTT.

This clonotype was seen at least ten times. This rearrangement joins TRBV5-6 to TRBJ1-1; tentatively, D is TRBD1 (5 bases). Germline V gene data show CDR1 as SGHDT and CDR2 as YYEEEE. Trimming shortened V by 1 base and J by 11 bases, and 15 bases separated the two germline ends. The CDR3 totals 13 residues. DNA of the CDR3: TGTGCCAGCAGCTTGATACAGGTCCAAGAGGCTTTCTTT. Its protein product is CASSLIQVQEAFF.

This clonotype was counted ten times or more. The V gene is TRBV29-1, the J gene TRBJ1-3; D not resolved. CDR3 length equals 13 residues. The germline CDR1 and CDR2 sequences are SQVTM and ANQGSEA. V was clipped by 6 bases and J by 5 bases, with 14 bases between them. The CDR3 reads CSVKKSDRNTIYF. CDR3 bases: TGCAGCGTGAAGAAGAGTGACAGAAACACCATATATTTT.

This clonotype was seen many times. This chain connects TRBV19 to TRBJ1-5, with 10 bases lining up with TRBD1. CDR3 length: 15 amino acids. Losses at the gene ends were 6 bases for V and 6 bases for J; bases not matched to a gene: 8. Germline V gives CDR1 LNHDA, CDR2 SQIVND (reference sequence). The CDR3 reads CASSVTGGLGQPQHF. CDR3 sequence (DNA): TGTGCCAGTAGCGTGACAGGGGGCCTAGGTCAGCCCCAGCATTTT.

Ten or more counts support this clonotype. This sequence joins TRBV20-1 and TRBJ1-1; D gene unclear. Germline CDR1 and CDR2: DFQATT and SNEGSKA (reference sequence). Deletions cut 5 bases from V and 1 base from J, with 11 bases between. There are 13 residues in the CDR3. In DNA, the CDR3 is TGCAGTGCTCCCCGGTTGGAGAACACTGAAGCTTTCTTT. Amino acid sequence: CSAPRLENTEAFF.

The J gene is TRBJ2-5, the V gene TRBV7-9; the D is unclear. V was clipped by 3 bases and J by 1 base, with 9 bases between them. CDR1 and CDR2 (germline): SEHNR, FQNEAQ (reference sequence). This CDR3 comprises 14 residues. CDR3 amino acids: CASSFLGTQETQYF. The CDR3 DNA is TGTGCCAGCAGCTTCTTAGGCACCCAAGAGACCCAGTACTTC.

This clonotype was seen ten or more times. Here the CDR3 DNA reads TGTGCCAGCAGTTTAACGGCAGGGGGTAATGTTAACTATGGCTACACCTTC. Translating it yields CASSLTAGGNVNYGYTF. The rearrangement uses TRBV12-3 or TRBV12-4 and TRBJ1-2, with TRBD1 matching 7 bases. V lost 2 bases to trimming and J lost 1 base; unmatched junction nucleotides: 10. The CDR3 spans 17 residues.

V is TRBV6-1 and J is TRBJ2-5; 13 nucleotides line up with TRBD2. Per the germline V gene, CDR1 is MNHNS and CDR2 is SASEGT. V dropped 4 bases and J dropped 4; count of bases not matched to a gene: 3. The CDR3 extends over 15 amino acids. The CDR3 loop is CASSALAGGPETQYF. CDR3 in DNA: TGTGCCAGCAGTGCACTAGCGGGGGGGCCAGAGACCCAGTACTTC.

This clonotype was seen ten or more times. The chain has TRBV10-3 and TRBJ2-7; D remains ambiguous. CDR1 and CDR2 from the germline V gene are ENHRY and SYGVKD. Trimming pared 3 bases from V and 1 base from J, leaving 7 bases between. This CDR3 is 13 amino acids long. CDR3 bases: TGTGCCATCAGTGATTCCCCGTCCTACGAGCAGTACTTC. It codes for CAISDSPSYEQYF.

In this sample, this clonotype turned up a few times. V is TRBV11-1 and J is TRBJ2-7, with D unresolved. The CDR3 runs 12 residues. Deletions cut 0 bases from V and 3 bases from J, with 3 bases between. The germline V gene encodes CDR1 SGHAT and CDR2 FQDESV (reference sequence). As DNA, the CDR3 is TGTGCCAGCAGCTTAGCGGGCTACGAGCAGTACGTC. It is translated as CASSLAGYEQYV.

This clonotype was recorded many times. The chain recombines TRBV18 with TRBJ2-2; D gene uncertain. The CDR3 sequence is 12 residues long. In germline, CDR1 is KGHSH, CDR2 LQKENI. Trimming stripped 3 bases from V and 8 bases from J, with 7 bases between. The CDR3 DNA sequence: TGTGCCAGCTCACCGAAGACGGGGGAGCTGTTTTTT. This sequence encodes CASSPKTGELFF. Full variable domain (rest looked up from reference TRBV18 and TRBJ2-2): NAGVMQNPRHLVRRRGQEARLRCSPMKGHSHVYWYRQLPEEGLKFMVYLQKENIIDESGMPKERFSAEFPKEGPSILRIQQVVRGDSAAYFCASSPKTGELFFGEGSRLTVL.

This clonotype was seen ten or more times. V usage is TRBV7-3 and J usage is TRBJ1-2; D is undetermined. CDR1 and CDR2 from the germline V gene are SGHTA and FQGTGA. The length of the CDR3 is 14 residues. Trimming took off 2 bases at V and 0 bases at J, with 7 bases between the two ends. CDR3 coding DNA: TGTGCCAGCAGCTTAGAAGGGTCTAACTATGGCTACACCTTC. Protein product: CASSLEGSNYGYTF.

In its sample, this clonotype was seen many times. The rearrangement joins TRBV6-1 to TRBJ1-5; D unclear. The CDR3 has 13 amino acids. Germline CDR1 and CDR2: MNHNS and SASEGT. The germline V and J ends were trimmed by 7 bases and 5 bases, with 12 bases remaining between them. This chain's CDR3 is CASTGRPDQPQHF. The CDR3 DNA reads TGTGCCAGCACTGGGAGGCCGGATCAGCCCCAGCATTTT.

A single count supports this clonotype. The chain recombines TRBV29-1 with TRBJ2-1; D perhaps matches TRBD1 (5 bases). The CDR3 consists of 13 residues. V lost 4 bases to trimming and J lost 8 bases, with 15 bases between them. The germline V gene has CDR1 SQVTM and CDR2 ANQGSEA. CDR3 nucleotides: TGCAGCGTTGTAGGGCCCAGGGTCGATGAGCAGTTCTTC. Translation: CSVVGPRVDEQFF.

Note on this clonotype: A much larger clone differs from this one at a single base, so this may be a read error. The chain employs TRBV6-5 and TRBJ1-1, with TRBD1 as a possible D gene (6 bases). The germline gives CDR1 MNHEY, CDR2 SVGAGI. V lost 3 bases to trimming and J lost 1 base, with 12 bases between them. The CDR3 spans 15 residues. In DNA form, the CDR3 reads TGTGCCAGCAGTTATGAAAGGGGGAGGAACACTGAAGCTTTCTTT. It translates to CASSYERGRNTEAFF.

This clonotype was seen many times. The V call is TRBV12-3 or TRBV12-4, the J call TRBJ2-1; D not certain. The CDR3 is 12 amino acids. Trimming cost V 0 bases and J 12 bases, with 9 bases left between them. In DNA, the CDR3 is TGTGCCAGCAGTTTAGCCCCGCCGGGGCAGTTCTTC. Its translation: CASSLAPPGQFF.

This clonotype was seen many times. The V and J genes are TRBV10-3 and TRBJ2-3; 8 bases align to TRBD2. J lost 5 bases, V lost 0 bases, and 4 bases had no gene match. The CDR3 has 15 residues. Germline CDR1 reads ENHRY; CDR2 reads SYGVKD. CDR3 region: CAISESAGAGDTQYF. DNA of the CDR3: TGTGCCATCAGTGAGTCAGCGGGGGCCGGAGATACGCAGTATTTT.

This clonotype appeared many times. The rearrangement uses TRBV28 and TRBJ1-1, with 11 bases matching TRBD1. Losses at the gene ends were 0 bases for V and 11 bases for J; bases not matched to a gene: 2. Germline V gene lookup returns CDR1 MDHEN and CDR2 SYDVKM. The length of the CDR3 is 13 residues. The CDR3 loop is CASSLWGDRGAFF. CDR3 bases: TGTGCCAGCAGTTTATGGGGGGACAGGGGGGCTTTCTTT.

This sequence joins TRBV20-1 and TRBJ2-3; perhaps TRBD2 as D (5 bases). V was cut by 0 bases and J by 6 bases, with 19 bases left in between. CDR1 DFQATT and CDR2 SNEGSKA come from the germline V gene (reference sequence). CDR3 size: 16 residues. For the CDR3, the DNA is TGCAGTGCTAGAGATTTGGCGGGCGGTTGGGTTGATACGCAGTATTTT. It is translated as CSARDLAGGWVDTQYF.